This entry lists 7 T cell receptor beta chains sequenced from one sample in a study of blood T cells in healthy people across ages. The use of a sample-barcoded 5' primer and a J-beta primer mix characterized a second PCR of about 7 to 12 cycles. In TCRdb, the 5' RACE reads were re-called with MiXCR into one record per CDR3 protein. In the table there are hundreds of thousands of distinct CDR3 sequences, over 20% of which are singletons. Input material: blood. All receptors come from a man between 70 and 80 years old in good health.

This clonotype was counted only a few times. The chain recombines TRBV4-3 with TRBJ1-2, with a possible D match to TRBD1 (5 bases). The CDR3 length is 17 residues. Trimming pared 1 base from V and 5 bases from J, leaving 20 bases between. Germline V gene lookup returns CDR1 LGHNA and CDR2 YSLEER. The CDR3: CASSQGRRGQRKYGYTF. The CDR3 DNA sequence: TGCGCCAGCAGCCAAGGGCGAAGGGGTCAGAGGAAGTATGGCTACACCTTC.

The chain links TRBV20-1 to TRBJ2-5, with D possibly being TRBD2 (5 bases). The last part of the DNA fits TRBJ2-1 better; the J call may be wrong. This CDR3 contains 13 residues. From germline, CDR1 is DFQATT and CDR2 SNEGSKA (reference sequence). This CDR3 is CSAPAVARNEQFF. CDR3 DNA: TGCAGTGCCCCCGCGGTAGCGAGGAATGAGCAGTTCTTC.

This clonotype was seen a handful of times. The CDR3, as DNA: TGTGCCAGTAGTATTGAGACGGTGAACACTGAAGCTTTCTTT. Amino acid sequence: CASSIETVNTEAFF. The chain recombines TRBV19 with TRBJ1-1, with D unclear. The V gene lost 3 bases and the J gene lost 0 bases, with 8 bases spanning the gap. This CDR3 is built from 14 residues. Germline V gene data show CDR1 as LNHDA and CDR2 as SQIVND (reference sequence).

This clonotype has at least ten counts. The J gene is TRBJ2-7, the V gene TRBV20-1, with D maybe TRBD1 (6 bases). V lost 6 bases to trimming and J lost 0 bases, with 9 bases between them. The germline V gene encodes CDR1 DFQATT and CDR2 SNEGSKA (reference sequence). The CDR3 covers 12 residues. The CDR3 here is CSARTDSYEQYF. The CDR3 region has the DNA TGCAGTGCCCGGACAGACTCCTACGAGCAGTACTTC.

The sample holds a few counts of this clonotype. The gene calls are TRBV5-1 and TRBJ2-7, with no clear D. Germline CDR1 SGHRS, CDR2 YFSETQ. Trimming left V 4 bases short and J 1 base short, with 21 bases between. The CDR3 contains 17 residues. The CDR3 loop reads CASSPAEYVELSYEQYF. The CDR3 DNA is TGCGCCAGCAGCCCCGCTGAGTATGTCGAACTATCCTACGAGCAGTACTTC.

The rearrangement uses TRBV6-5 and TRBJ2-2, with 8 bases lining up with TRBD2. Germline assignment: CDR1 MNHEY and CDR2 SVGAGI. Germline trimming cut 6 bases from V and 4 bases from J; bases unmatched to any gene: 4. The length of the CDR3 is 14 residues. The CDR3 is CASRRGGSTGELFF. DNA for the CDR3: TGTGCCAGCAGACGGGGGGGGAGCACCGGGGAGCTGTTTTTT.

This clonotype has a count of ten or more. The chain has TRBV29-1 and TRBJ1-4; a weak D match, TRBD1 (5 bases). Between the trimmed V and J ends, which lost 6 bases and 5 bases, there was a span of 13 bases. The germline CDR1 and CDR2 sequences are SQVTM and ANQGSEA. This CDR3 has 13 amino acids. For the CDR3, the DNA is TGCAGCGTGGCCCCGTCAGGGAATGAAAAACTGTTTTTT. Its protein is CSVAPSGNEKLFF.